This section outlines one T cell receptor beta chain sequence together with its context. The data belong to a study of blood T cell repertoires in COVID-19. The table came from immunoSEQ multiplex PCR; TCRdb's copy has only in-frame clones and leaves some out. Counted here are around 250,000 clones, around 87% occurring once; the ten biggest clones make up under 9%. Germline CDR1 and CDR2: SGHTA and FQGNSA. The V and J ends lost 11 bases and 6 bases, in that order; junction bases with no gene match: 12. The CDR3 has 15 amino acids. Specimen: peripheral blood. This chain joins TRBV7-2 and TRBJ2-3; 12 bases match TRBD1. The origin of this receptor is a woman between 65 and 79 years old with active or convalescent COVID-19. The CDR3 DNA follows: TGTGCCGGGGGCTTCGGGACAGGGGGCCTGGATACGCAGTATTTT. Its translation is CAGGFGTGGLDTQYF.